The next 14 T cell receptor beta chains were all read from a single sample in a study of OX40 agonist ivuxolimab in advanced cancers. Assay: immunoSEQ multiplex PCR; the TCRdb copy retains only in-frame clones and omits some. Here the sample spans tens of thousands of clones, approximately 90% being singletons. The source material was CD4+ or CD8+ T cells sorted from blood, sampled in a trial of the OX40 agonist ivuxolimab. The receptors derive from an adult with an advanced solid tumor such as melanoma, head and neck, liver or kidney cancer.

The chain's CDR3 is CASSLRAPTDTQYF. CDR3 sequence (DNA): TGTGCCAGCAGCTTGCGAGCGCCCACAGATACGCAGTATTTT. The gene calls are TRBV11-3 and TRBJ2-3, with no clear D. CDR3 length: 14 amino acids. Germline-derived CDR1 and CDR2 are SGHNT and YENEEA. Trimming removed 3 bases from V and 2 bases from J, with 9 bases in between.

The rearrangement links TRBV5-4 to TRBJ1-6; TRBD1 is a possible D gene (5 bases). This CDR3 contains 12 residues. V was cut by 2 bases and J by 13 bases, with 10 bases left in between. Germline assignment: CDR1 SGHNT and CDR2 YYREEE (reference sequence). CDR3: CASSLVEGPLHF. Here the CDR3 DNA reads TGTGCCAGCAGCTTAGTGGAGGGGCCCCTCCACTTT.

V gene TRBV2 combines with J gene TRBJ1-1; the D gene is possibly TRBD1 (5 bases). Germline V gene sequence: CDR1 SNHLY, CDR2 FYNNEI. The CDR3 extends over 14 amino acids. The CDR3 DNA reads TGTGCTTTCAGGGAGAGGGCAGGTGGGACTGAAGCTTTCTTT. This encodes CAFRERAGGTEAFF.

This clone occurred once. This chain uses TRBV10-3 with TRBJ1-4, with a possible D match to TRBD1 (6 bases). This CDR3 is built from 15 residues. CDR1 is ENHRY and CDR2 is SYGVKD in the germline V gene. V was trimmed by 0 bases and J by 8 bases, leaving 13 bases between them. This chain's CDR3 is CAISESQGTGEKLFF. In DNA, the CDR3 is TGTGCCATCAGTGAGTCACAGGGAACCGGCGAAAAACTGTTTTTT.

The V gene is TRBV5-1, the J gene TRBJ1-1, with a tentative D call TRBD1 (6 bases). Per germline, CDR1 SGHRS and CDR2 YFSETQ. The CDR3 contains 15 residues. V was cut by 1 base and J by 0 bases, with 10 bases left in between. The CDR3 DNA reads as TGCGCCAGCAGCTTGTTAGGACAGATGAACACTGAAGCTTTCTTT. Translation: CASSLLGQMNTEAFF.

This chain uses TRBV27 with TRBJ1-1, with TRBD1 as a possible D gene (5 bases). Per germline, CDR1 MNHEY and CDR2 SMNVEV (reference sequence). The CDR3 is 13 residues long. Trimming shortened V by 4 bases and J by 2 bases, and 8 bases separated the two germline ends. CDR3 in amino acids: CASSSGHNTEAFF. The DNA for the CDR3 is TGTGCCAGCAGTTCCGGACATAACACTGAAGCTTTCTTT.

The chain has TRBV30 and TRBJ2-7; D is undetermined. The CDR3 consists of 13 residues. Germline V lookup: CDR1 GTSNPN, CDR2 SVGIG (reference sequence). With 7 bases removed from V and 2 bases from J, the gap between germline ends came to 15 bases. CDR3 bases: TGTGCCTCCAGGACGGAATTTACCTACGAGCAGTACTTC. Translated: CASRTEFTYEQYF.

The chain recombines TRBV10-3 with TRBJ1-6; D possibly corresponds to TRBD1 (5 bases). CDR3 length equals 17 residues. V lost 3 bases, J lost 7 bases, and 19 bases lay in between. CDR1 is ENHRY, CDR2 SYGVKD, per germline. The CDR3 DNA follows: TGTGCCATCAGTGACAGCGGACTGGGGCTCGGGAATTCACCCCTCCACTTT. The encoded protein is CAISDSGLGLGNSPLHF.

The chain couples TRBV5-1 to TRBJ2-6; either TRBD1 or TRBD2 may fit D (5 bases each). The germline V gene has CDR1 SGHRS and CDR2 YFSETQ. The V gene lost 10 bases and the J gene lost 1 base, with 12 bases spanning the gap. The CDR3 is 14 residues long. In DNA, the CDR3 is TGCGCCGCCTCCGAGGGGTCTGGGGCCAACGTCCTGACTTTC. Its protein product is CAASEGSGANVLTF.

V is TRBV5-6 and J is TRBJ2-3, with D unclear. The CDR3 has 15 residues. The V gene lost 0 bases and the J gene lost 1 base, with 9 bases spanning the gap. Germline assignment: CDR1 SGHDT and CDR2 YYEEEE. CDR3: CASSLGGQGTDTQYF. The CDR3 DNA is TGTGCCAGCAGCTTGGGAGGCCAGGGCACAGATACGCAGTATTTT.

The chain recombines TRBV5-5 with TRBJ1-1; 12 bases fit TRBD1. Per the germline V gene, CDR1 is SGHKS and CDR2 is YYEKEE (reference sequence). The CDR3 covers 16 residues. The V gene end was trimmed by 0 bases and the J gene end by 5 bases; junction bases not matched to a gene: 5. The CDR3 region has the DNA TGTGCCAGCAGCTTGGGCCGGGGACAGGGGGCGACTGAAGCTTTCTTT. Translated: CASSLGRGQGATEAFF.

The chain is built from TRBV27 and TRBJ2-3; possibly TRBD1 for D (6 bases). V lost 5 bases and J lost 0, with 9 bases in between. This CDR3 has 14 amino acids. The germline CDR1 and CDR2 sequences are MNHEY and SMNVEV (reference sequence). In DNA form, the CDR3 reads TGTGCCAGCAGTCCAGGGGTTAGCACAGATACGCAGTATTTT. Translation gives CASSPGVSTDTQYF.

This CDR3 reads CASSLGDRSLLFHTF. The CDR3 DNA reads as TGTGCCAGCAGCTTGGGGGACAGAAGCCTACTATTCCACACCTTC. V is TRBV5-6 and J is TRBJ1-2; the match to TRBD1 covers 7 bases. V lost 0 bases and J lost 12; bases outside the gene matches: 14. Germline loops: CDR1 SGHDT, CDR2 YYEEEE. The CDR3 spans 15 residues.

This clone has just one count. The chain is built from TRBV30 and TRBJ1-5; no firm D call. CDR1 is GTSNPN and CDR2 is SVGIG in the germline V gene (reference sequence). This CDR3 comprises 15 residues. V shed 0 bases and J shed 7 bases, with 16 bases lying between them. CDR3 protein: CAWSVGGNEYQPQHF. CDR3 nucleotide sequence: TGTGCCTGGAGTGTAGGCGGGAATGAGTACCAGCCCCAGCATTTT.